This T cell receptor (beta chain) stems from a study of blood T cell repertoires in COVID-19. The overall study: Researchers got acute and convalescent COVID-19 samples from the United States, Italy and Spain. Sources were T cells, B-cell-depleted T cells, or PBMCs; the material itself was cDNA or gDNA.

The authors' processing: Using reference gene primer amplification, nucleated cell counts were estimated. Produced via immunoSEQ multiplex PCR; TCRdb's table is partial and in-frame only. D and trimming come from the DNA, and the V and J calls and clone size come from that table. The sample lists approximately 190,000 clones; 80% to 85% were seen once. Input material: peripheral blood. The receptor was derived from a human donor in a cohort sampled during active COVID-19.

The CDR3 reads CASGPGLAGETQYF. CDR3 sequence (DNA): TGTGCCAGCGGACCGGGACTAGCAGGAGAGACCCAGTACTTC. The rearrangement links TRBV27 to TRBJ2-5, with 9 bases matching TRBD2. Germline lookup yields CDR1 MNHEY and CDR2 SMNVEV (reference sequence). V lost 8 bases, J lost 4 bases, and 8 bases stayed unmatched. The CDR3 contains 14 residues.